What follows is one T cell receptor (beta chain) and its context. Its recognized antigen is unknown. Base-call qualities are not available, and no considerably larger clone is one nucleotide away. CDR1 and CDR2, looked up from the germline V gene, are MNHEY and SVGAGI. V is reduced by 5 bases and J by 4 bases, leaving a spacing of 14 bases between them. From the cysteine through the phenylalanine, the CDR3 covers 14 amino acids. Only the CDR3 portion is preserved as DNA: 42 bases, with reading frame beginning at the first base. The data originate from a study of blood T cell repertoires in COVID-19 (TCRdb year 2020). The study in broad terms: The collaborator samples originated in the United States, Italy and Spain and spanned the acute and convalescent phases of COVID-19. The material from the prospective study consisted of cDNA or gDNA derived from T cells, B-cell-depleted T cells, or PBMCs. The repertoires were released in a freely available public database meant as a resource for research on the immune response to SARS-CoV-2. Where available, HLA class I and class II types were obtained from metadata supplied by the sample provider rather than from assay-based typing. The samples were drawn from two sources: the first 160 participants of the ongoing ImmuneRACE study, and 1,254 subjects contributed by 6 global collaborators. Nearly every sample came with metadata listing a de-identified subject ID, COVID-19 status, age in years and sex. Subjects who had been exposed to COVID-19, were actively infected with it, or had recovered from it provided the deeply sampled blood TCRbeta repertoires that made up the dataset. The paper as a whole reports these results and caveats: How much clinical and demographic metadata was included differed by source and by participant, and the metadata was provided uncurated.

The immunoSEQ Assay, a bias-controlled multiplex PCR, was used to amplify TCRbeta CDR3 regions from genomic DNA. Per the source publication's procedure: Within the assay, amplification of reference gene primers was used to estimate how many nucleated cells each sample contained. Sequence reads were collapsed and filtered to measure the absolute abundance of every unique TCRbeta CDR3 rearrangement. Productive Simpson clonality was computed per sample as the square root of Simpson's diversity index over productive rearrangements. This immuneACCESS table, as held by TCRdb, lists in-frame sequences with V and J called but not all clones. Of the missing ones, under half trace to an unresolved V gene in checked studies; the others have no known cause. The V and J calls and clone size were taken over from that table, and D and trimming were inferred from the DNA. A total of about 190,000 clones appear in this sample, 80% of them only once. The ten largest make up less than 7% of the sample.

Whole blood was collected in K2EDTA tubes by collaborating institutions according to the institutions' own protocols. For TCRbeta analysis, collaborators shipped samples in one of three forms: frozen whole blood, isolated PBMCs, or DNA extracted from either of those sample types. Rearrangement joined TRBV6-5 to TRBJ1-2; no D gene is confidently identified. This clonotype was obtained from a man aged 60-69 years with acute or convalescent COVID-19. Sequenced material: peripheral blood. The nucleotides read TGTGCCAGCAGTATCAGGCAGGATGCCTATGGCTACACCTTC. The translation is CASSIRQDAYGYTF.